Listed below are T cell receptor beta chains from one sample, sequenced in a study of blood T cells in healthy people across ages. TCRdb analysed the 5' RACE reads with MiXCR anew, one entry per CDR3 protein. This table holds about 1.6 million distinct CDR3 sequences, roughly 32% found once. The specimen was blood. These receptor sequences come from a woman in her 30s in good health. The CDR3 runs from the conserved cysteine through the conserved F or W. Fields, in order: J gene, clone size, D gene, V gene, CDR3 DNA, CDR3 protein. A D gene is named only where the DNA matches it firmly. Expanded clones get a size class; other rows say once, few or many, or leave the size out.

J gene: TRBJ1-2; clone size: -; D gene: -; V gene: TRBV3-1; CDR3 DNA: TGTGCCAGCAGCCCCCTTAAGGGGGGAGATGGCTACACCTTC; CDR3 protein: CASSPLKGGDGYTF
J gene: TRBJ1-5; clone size: -; D gene: -; V gene: TRBV27; CDR3 DNA: TGTGCCAGCAGTCCAGGGGTTGGGAGCAATCAGCCCCAGCATTTT; CDR3 protein: CASSPGVGSNQPQHF
J gene: TRBJ2-5; clone size: -; D gene: -; V gene: TRBV4-1; CDR3 DNA: TGCGCCAGCAGCCCGTGGATATTCAAAGAGACCCAGTACTTC; CDR3 protein: CASSPWIFKETQYF
J gene: TRBJ2-5; clone size: many; D gene: -; V gene: TRBV7-2; CDR3 DNA: TGTGCCAGCAGCGGACGAGCCTCAAACCCCCAGTACTTC; CDR3 protein: CASSGRASNPQYF
J gene: TRBJ1-2; clone size: few; D gene: -; V gene: TRBV6-2/TRBV6-3; CDR3 DNA: TGTGCCAGCAGGGACACTTCTAACTATGGCTACACCTTC; CDR3 protein: CASRDTSNYGYTF
J gene: TRBJ2-7; clone size: -; D gene: TRBD2; V gene: TRBV5-1; CDR3 DNA: TGCGCCAGCAGCTTGGCCGAGTTGGGCGGGAGGGCAGCCGGGCTGTACGAGCAGTACTTC; CDR3 protein: CASSLAELGGRAAGLYEQYF
J gene: TRBJ2-2; clone size: -; D gene: -; V gene: TRBV3-1; CDR3 DNA: TGTGCCAGCAGCCAAGGAGGGTTCGGGACCGGGGAGCTGTTTTTT; CDR3 protein: CASSQGGFGTGELFF
J gene: TRBJ2-7; clone size: few; D gene: -; V gene: TRBV6-2/TRBV6-3; CDR3 DNA: TGTGTCAGCAGCCGCCCCCGGGACTCGTCCGAGCAGTACTTC; CDR3 protein: CVSSRPRDSSEQYF
J gene: TRBJ2-6; clone size: -; D gene: -; V gene: TRBV19; CDR3 DNA: TGTGCCACTCCCCCATCAGTAAAAGTCTCTGGGGCCAACGTCCTGACTTTC; CDR3 protein: CATPPSVKVSGANVLTF
J gene: TRBJ2-5; clone size: -; D gene: TRBD2; V gene: TRBV11-2; CDR3 DNA: TGTGCCAGCAGCTTAGGCGGGGGGGCAAGGGAGACCCAGTACTTC; CDR3 protein: CASSLGGGARETQYF
J gene: TRBJ2-7; clone size: many; D gene: TRBD2; V gene: TRBV4-2; CDR3 DNA: TGTGCCAGCAGCCTAGCGGGGGGGCTGAACGAGCAGTACTTC; CDR3 protein: CASSLAGGLNEQYF
J gene: TRBJ2-7; clone size: -; D gene: -; V gene: TRBV20-1; CDR3 DNA: TGCAGTGCTAGTTCTAGCGCTCCCTACGAGCAGTACTTC; CDR3 protein: CSASSSAPYEQYF
J gene: TRBJ2-7; clone size: few; D gene: -; V gene: TRBV20-1; CDR3 DNA: TGCAGTGCTAGAGGCCAGGGCAGTCCCTACGAGCAGTACTTC; CDR3 protein: CSARGQGSPYEQYF
J gene: TRBJ2-1; clone size: few; D gene: TRBD2; V gene: TRBV24-1; CDR3 DNA: TGTGCCACCAGTGATCCTCTAGCGGGAGGAGGCGGAAATGAGCAGTTCTTC; CDR3 protein: CATSDPLAGGGGNEQFF
J gene: TRBJ2-1; clone size: -; D gene: -; V gene: TRBV5-1; CDR3 DNA: TGCGCCAGCAGCTTGGAAGTACTGACGGGACTTGAGCAGTTCTTC; CDR3 protein: CASSLEVLTGLEQFF
J gene: TRBJ2-7; clone size: few; D gene: -; V gene: TRBV7-3; CDR3 DNA: TGTGCCAGCAGCCTTCCCCGGACCGATATTTCCTACGAGCAGTACTTC; CDR3 protein: CASSLPRTDISYEQYF
J gene: TRBJ2-5; clone size: few; D gene: -; V gene: TRBV20-1; CDR3 DNA: TGCAGTGCTAGCCAAGATGGGGGAGTCAAAGAGACCCAGTACTTC; CDR3 protein: CSASQDGGVKETQYF